What follows describes a single T cell receptor (beta chain). Residents of under 25 US areas, aged roughly 18 to 89 years, made up the participants. The sample is drawn from a study of blood T cell repertoires in COVID-19. Method: immunoSEQ multiplex PCR; TCRdb's copy keeps in-frame clones and lacks some. The sample yields a few hundred thousand clones, about 85% seen once. This clonotype originated in a woman under 40 who had recovered from COVID-19. The source material was PBMCs or T cells enriched from blood (not recorded which).

CDR3 DNA: TGCGCCAGCAATCCAAAGGCAGGGGGGACCGGGAGCTCCTACAATGAGCAGTTCTTC. It is translated as CASNPKAGGTGSSYNEQFF. The genes are TRBV5-1 and TRBJ2-1; maybe TRBD1 (7 bases). This CDR3 spans 19 amino acids. Germline CDR1 reads SGHRS; CDR2 reads YFSETQ. Trimming took 6 bases from V and 0 from J, leaving 25 bases between them.